These 21 T cell receptor beta chains originate from one sample sequenced in a study of T cell responses to AZD1222 COVID-19 vaccine. The repertoire was sequenced with immunoSEQ multiplex PCR; TCRdb's copy has only in-frame clones and lacks some. The table lists around 150,000 clones, roughly 90% of them singletons. This specimen consisted of peripheral blood, obtained on day 0 of AZD1222 vaccination. These receptors originate from an adult in good health.

V is TRBV1 and J is TRBJ1-4; the DNA was not compared with TRBD1, the D call given in the table. TRBV1 is shown as a pseudogene. This CDR3 contains 16 residues. The CDR3 reads CTSSPKYKDRDEKLFF. CDR3 DNA: TGCACCAGCAGCCCTAAGTACAAAGACAGGGATGAAAAACTGTTTTTT.

The chain links TRBV15 to TRBJ1-2; 7 nucleotides match TRBD1. Germline V gene sequence: CDR1 LNHNV, CDR2 YYDKDF (reference sequence). V dropped 3 bases and J dropped 5; count of bases not matched to a gene: 3. The CDR3 is 13 amino acids. CDR3 loop: CATSRGTVYGYTF. The CDR3 bases are TGTGCCACCAGCAGGGGGACAGTTTATGGCTACACCTTC.

The chain has TRBV7-2 and TRBJ1-1; D remains unclear. Germline CDR1 and CDR2: SGHTA and FQGNSA. V lost 5 bases and J 4 bases, leaving 14 bases between the germline ends. The CDR3 runs 14 residues. CDR3 bases: TGTGCCAGCAGCCTTTTAAAAGGGTTCACTGAAGCTTTCTTT. It encodes CASSLLKGFTEAFF.

This chain uses TRBV29-1 with TRBJ2-5; no reliable D call. Trimming removed 4 bases at V and 4 bases at J, with 4 bases between. The CDR3 loop spans 10 amino acids. Germline V gives CDR1 SQVTM, CDR2 ANQGSEA. The CDR3: CSVGGETQYF. Written as DNA, the CDR3 is TGCAGCGTTGGGGGAGAGACCCAGTACTTC.

The chain employs TRBV3-1 (or the pseudogene TRBV3-2) and TRBJ2-5; 10 bases map to TRBD2. CDR1 is LGHDT, CDR2 YNNKEL, per germline (reference sequence). V dropped 2 bases and J dropped 6; count of bases not matched to a gene: 9. This CDR3 is built from 16 residues. The CDR3 DNA reads as TGTGCCAGCAGCCAACAGCGGGAGGGCCAGAGCCAGACCCAGTACTTC. Translated: CASSQQREGQSQTQYF.

V usage is TRBV7-9 and J usage is TRBJ1-5, with D possibly TRBD1 on 6 matching bases. The germline V gene has CDR1 SEHNR and CDR2 FQNEAQ (reference sequence). The V gene lost 3 bases and the J gene lost 8 bases, with 14 bases spanning the gap. There are 14 residues in the CDR3. The CDR3 DNA reads as TGTGCCAGCAGCTTTGGGGGCAGGGGAGAGCCCCAGCATTTT. As protein: CASSFGGRGEPQHF.

The rearrangement uses TRBV5-4 and TRBJ2-7; 10 nucleotides agree with TRBD2. CDR3 length equals 15 residues. Germline trimming cut 4 bases from V and 5 bases from J; bases unmatched to any gene: 9. Germline lookup yields CDR1 SGHNT and CDR2 YYREEE (reference sequence). The DNA for the CDR3 is TGTGCCAGCAGCCCAAGGACTAGCGGACAAGACGAGCAGTACTTC. Encoded protein: CASSPRTSGQDEQYF.

The chain joins TRBV2 to TRBJ1-2; D is ambiguous. The CDR3 extends over 12 amino acids. Trimming stripped 2 bases from V and 4 bases from J, with 5 bases between. Germline V lookup: CDR1 SNHLY, CDR2 FYNNEI. The CDR3 sequence: CASSERSYGYTF. Written as DNA, the CDR3 is TGTGCCAGCAGTGAAAGGTCCTATGGCTACACCTTC. Supplemented by reference TRBV2 and TRBJ1-2, the full variable domain reads EPEVTQTPSHQVTQMGQEVILRCVPISNHLYFYWYRQILGQKVEFLVSFYNNEISEKSEIFDDQFSVERPDGSNFTLKIRSTKLEDSAMYFCASSERSYGYTFGSGTRLTVV.

This chain connects TRBV5-8 to TRBJ1-1, with 9 bases aligning to TRBD1. The CDR3 has 15 residues. The germline V gene has CDR1 SGHTS and CDR2 YDEGEE. V shed 4 bases, J shed 10 bases, and the junction held 14 bases outside the gene matches. The DNA of the CDR3 is TGTGCCAGCAGCCTTTTTTCTACAGGGGGCGCGCTAGCTTTCTTT. Its translation: CASSLFSTGGALAFF.

The gene calls are TRBV4-3 and TRBJ1-1, with D maybe TRBD1 (5 bases). CDR1 is LGHNA, CDR2 YSLEER, per germline. The CDR3 has 19 amino acids. The V and J ends lost 0 bases and 0 bases respectively, with 20 bases between them. The CDR3 DNA reads TGCGCCAGCAGCCAAGATGGGGACCCGCCCAGCACCTTGAACACTGAAGCTTTCTTT. Its protein is CASSQDGDPPSTLNTEAFF.

The sample holds one count of this clone. The chain couples TRBV5-4 to TRBJ1-1; D not certain. V lost 4 bases and J 1 base, leaving 14 bases between the germline ends. Per the germline V gene, CDR1 is SGHNT and CDR2 is YYREEE (reference sequence). This CDR3 contains 15 residues. CDR3 sequence (DNA): TGTGCCAGCAGCGACAAGAGGTCGGGGAACACTGAAGCTTTCTTT. Amino acids: CASSDKRSGNTEAFF.

The V gene is TRBV29-1, the J gene TRBJ1-2; possibly TRBD1 for D (6 bases). V lost 0 bases, J lost 6 bases, and 14 bases lay in between. This CDR3 has 14 residues. Per germline, CDR1 SQVTM and CDR2 ANQGSEA. CDR3 loop: CSVEDKARGHGYTF. The CDR3 region has the DNA TGCAGCGTTGAAGACAAGGCCAGGGGACATGGCTACACCTTC.

The rearrangement links TRBV6-5 to TRBJ1-1; tentative D call: TRBD1 (6 bases). Deletions cut 2 bases from V and 10 bases from J, with 14 bases between. Germline V gene sequence: CDR1 MNHEY, CDR2 SVGAGI. CDR3 length: 13 residues. CDR3: CASSYGAGERAFF. CDR3 nucleotides: TGTGCCAGCAGTTACGGGGCAGGGGAAAGAGCTTTCTTT.

This clone was seen a few times. The chain employs TRBV15 and TRBJ1-4; D is possibly TRBD1 (6 bases). Between the trimmed V and J ends, which lost 4 bases and 8 bases, there was a span of 14 bases. This CDR3 is 14 amino acids long. CDR1 and CDR2 (germline): LNHNV, YYDKDF (reference sequence). CDR3 in amino acids: CATSTYGQLEKLFF. The CDR3, as DNA: TGTGCCACCAGCACATATGGACAGCTAGAAAAACTGTTTTTT. Based on the CDR3 plus reference TRBV15 and TRBJ1-4, the full variable domain is DAMVIQNPRYQVTQFGKPVTLSCSQTLNHNVMYWYQQKSSQAPKLLFHYYDKDFNNEADTPDNFQSRRPNTSFCFLDIRSPGLGDTAMYLCATSTYGQLEKLFFGSGTQLSVL.

The chain couples TRBV5-4 to TRBJ2-1, with 8 bases matching TRBD2. CDR1 and CDR2 (germline): SGHNT, YYREEE (reference sequence). V lost 4 bases, J lost 4 bases, and 16 bases stayed unmatched. This CDR3 has 18 residues. In DNA, the CDR3 is TGTGCCAGCAGCCGGGGGGGGACCCATAACATACAATACAATGAGCAGTTCTTC. It encodes CASSRGGTHNIQYNEQFF.

The chain uses TRBV4-1 and TRBJ2-3; no clear D. V gave up 1 base and J gave up 4 bases, with 6 bases separating them. The germline V gene encodes CDR1 MGHRA and CDR2 YSYEKL. The CDR3 contains 13 residues. Here the CDR3 reads CASSQVSSDTQYF. CDR3 coding DNA: TGCGCCAGCAGCCAAGTGTCCTCAGATACGCAGTATTTT.

This chain joins TRBV2 and TRBJ2-2; D not resolved. There are 16 residues in the CDR3. Trimming took 2 bases from V and 5 from J, leaving 15 bases between them. Germline V gene lookup returns CDR1 SNHLY and CDR2 FYNNEI. The CDR3 DNA reads as TGTGCCAGCAGTGAAACGGAAAGGGCGGAGACCGGGGAGCTGTTTTTT. This sequence encodes CASSETERAETGELFF. Together with reference TRBV2 and TRBJ2-2, the CDR3 gives the full variable domain: EPEVTQTPSHQVTQMGQEVILRCVPISNHLYFYWYRQILGQKVEFLVSFYNNEISEKSEIFDDQFSVERPDGSNFTLKIRSTKLEDSAMYFCASSETERAETGELFFGEGSRLTVL.

The V call is TRBV27, the J call TRBJ1-5; D remains ambiguous. Per the germline V gene, CDR1 is MNHEY and CDR2 is SMNVEV (reference sequence). With 5 bases removed from V and 0 bases from J, the gap between germline ends came to 20 bases. The CDR3 has 18 amino acids. CDR3 amino acids: CASSPSGPAQYSNQPQHF. CDR3 DNA sequence: TGTGCCAGCAGTCCTTCGGGCCCCGCACAATATAGCAATCAGCCCCAGCATTTT.

The chain is built from TRBV9 and TRBJ1-2, with D maybe TRBD1 (6 bases). From germline, CDR1 is SGDLS and CDR2 YYNGEE. The length of the CDR3 is 12 residues. The V end lost 7 bases, the J end lost 8 bases, and 15 bases lay between the germline ends. The CDR3, as DNA: TGTGCCAGCGCGCTTAAACAGGGAGGCTACACCTTC. Translated: CASALKQGGYTF.

The rearrangement joins TRBV11-2 to TRBJ2-1; D remains unclear. Deletions cut 3 bases from V and 1 base from J, with 4 bases between. The CDR3 runs to 13 residues. Looked up from germline, CDR1 is SGHAT and CDR2 is FQNNGV. The CDR3 DNA is TGTGCCAGCAGCTTTACATCCTACAATGAGCAGTTCTTC. Residues: CASSFTSYNEQFF.

The rearrangement uses TRBV12-5 and TRBJ2-2, with TRBD1 matching 12 bases. The V gene end was trimmed by 5 bases and the J gene end by 8 bases; junction bases not matched to a gene: 6. The CDR3 loop spans 15 amino acids. Germline V lookup: CDR1 LGHNT, CDR2 FRNRAP. For the CDR3, the DNA is TGTGCTAGTGGTCCGGGACAGGGGGCGCGGGGGGAGCTGTTTTTT. Protein sequence: CASGPGQGARGELFF.